Below are 20 T cell receptor beta chains sequenced from a single sample in a study of response to subunit inactivated influenza vaccine. From the RT-PCR reads, TCRdb called clonotypes with MiXCR, one entry per CDR3 protein. The sample contains hundreds of thousands of distinct CDR3 sequences, about 25% of which appear only once. The starting material was CD4+ T cells sorted from PBMCs, obtained 5 days after vaccination. Receptors were obtained from a man aged 50 or older who received an inactivated influenza vaccine.

CDR3 coding DNA: TGCGCCAGCAGCCAAGGGACAGGGACAGCGTACAATGAGCAGTTCTTC. Its protein product is CASSQGTGTAYNEQFF. This chain uses TRBV5-1 with TRBJ2-1, with 9 positions matching TRBD1. V dropped 4 bases and J dropped 4; count of bases not matched to a gene: 9. The CDR3 loop spans 16 amino acids. CDR1 and CDR2 from the germline V gene are SGHRS and YFSETQ.

J is TRBJ2-5 and V is TRBV29-1; 10 bases agree with TRBD1. CDR3 length: 15 amino acids. V lost 1 base and J lost 5; bases outside the gene matches: 7. The germline V gene encodes CDR1 SQVTM and CDR2 ANQGSEA. CDR3 residues: CSVEGTGGLRETQYF. In DNA form, the CDR3 reads TGCAGCGTTGAAGGGACAGGGGGGTTGCGGGAGACCCAGTACTTC.

This clonotype was counted only a few times. The chain recombines TRBV5-1 with TRBJ2-5, with 7 nucleotides matching TRBD2. The trim removed 3 bases at V and 5 bases at J, leaving 13 bases unmatched. CDR1 is SGHRS, CDR2 YFSETQ, per germline. The CDR3 length is 16 residues. The CDR3 DNA reads TGCGCCAGCAGCTCAGCGGGGAGTACAGTCTACGAGACCCAGTACTTC. Translation gives CASSSAGSTVYETQYF.

This clonotype was found a few times. The chain couples TRBV14 to TRBJ2-5; 9 nucleotides agree with TRBD2. The CDR3 covers 15 residues. CDR1 and CDR2 from the germline V gene are SGHDN and FVKESK. V lost 1 base and J lost 5; bases outside the gene matches: 5. CDR3 sequence reads: CASSQVRGGRETQYF. The CDR3 DNA reads TGTGCCAGCAGCCAAGTGCGGGGGGGCCGGGAGACCCAGTACTTC.

A few counts support this clonotype. The V gene is TRBV7-2, the J gene TRBJ2-7; no clear D gene. This CDR3 is 14 amino acids long. Germline CDR1 is SGHTA and CDR2 is FQGNSA. The V gene lost 4 bases and the J gene lost 7 bases, with 17 bases spanning the gap. CDR3 nucleotides: TGTGCCAGCAGCTACAGAAACGGCTTGGGGGAGCAGTACTTC. Its protein product is CASSYRNGLGEQYF.

The gene calls are TRBV12-3 or TRBV12-4 and TRBJ2-1; D unresolved. This CDR3 comprises 17 residues. The germline V and J ends were trimmed by 7 bases and 0 bases, with 19 bases remaining between them. CDR3 nucleotide sequence: TGTGCCAGCACCCTTGGGATCGACGCTCTCTCCTACAATGAGCAGTTCTTC. Its protein is CASTLGIDALSYNEQFF.

This chain joins TRBV28 and TRBJ2-2, with D possibly matching TRBD1 (6 bases). CDR1 MDHEN and CDR2 SYDVKM come from the germline V gene. Trimming removed 5 bases at V and 14 bases at J, with 21 bases between. The CDR3 loop spans 14 amino acids. The DNA for the CDR3 is TGTGCCAGCAGTCCTTCCGGGACACACTCCCGACTGTTTTTT. It yields the protein CASSPSGTHSRLFF. The variable domain in full, completed from reference TRBV28 and TRBJ2-2, reads DVKVTQSSRYLVKRTGEKVFLECVQDMDHENMFWYRQDPGLGLRLIYFSYDVKMKEKGDIPEGYSVSREKKERFSLILESASTNQTSMYLCASSPSGTHSRLFFGEGSRLTVL.

Ten or more counts support this clonotype. The chain is built from TRBV20-1 and TRBJ2-7; D perhaps matches TRBD2 (6 bases). Per germline, CDR1 DFQATT and CDR2 SNEGSKA (reference sequence). The V end was cut by 2 bases, the J end by 2 bases, with 22 bases between. The length of the CDR3 is 17 residues. CDR3 protein: CSARIAYAGRNPYEQYF. CDR3 nucleotide sequence: TGCAGTGCTAGAATCGCGTATGCAGGGAGGAATCCCTACGAGCAGTACTTC.

This clonotype turned up a few times. This rearrangement joins TRBV5-1 to TRBJ2-7, with a weak D call TRBD2 (5 bases). The V and J ends lost 2 bases and 4 bases respectively, with 13 bases between them. This CDR3 has 14 residues. Germline values: CDR1 SGHRS, CDR2 YFSETQ. DNA of the CDR3: TGCGCCAGCAGCTTTTCAGAGGGCTATTACGAGCAGTACTTC. Its translation is CASSFSEGYYEQYF.

Concerning this clonotype itself: A much larger clone sits a single nucleotide away, making a read error possible. The chain links TRBV5-1 to TRBJ2-1; TRBD2 agrees at 11 bases. CDR3 length: 16 residues. The germline V gene encodes CDR1 SGHRS and CDR2 YFSETQ. CDR3 protein: CASSSTSGGTNNEQIF. The CDR3 DNA reads TGCGCCAGCAGCTCCACTAGCGGGGGTACGAACAATGAGCAGATCTTC.

This chain connects TRBV5-5 to TRBJ2-7; D is undetermined. CDR3 length equals 15 residues. Germline loops: CDR1 SGHKS, CDR2 YYEKEE (reference sequence). V was clipped by 3 bases and J by 2 bases, with 15 bases between them. The CDR3 nucleotides are TGTGCCAGCAGCTCAAAACTACCCCCTACCTACGAGCAGTACTTC. It specifies CASSSKLPPTYEQYF.

This clonotype was observed at least ten times. The chain combines TRBV20-1 with TRBJ2-1; TRBD2 agrees at 9 bases. Trimming at V came to 3 bases and at J to 8 bases, leaving 14 bases not matched to a gene. The germline V gene has CDR1 DFQATT and CDR2 SNEGSKA (reference sequence). The CDR3 totals 16 residues. CDR3 DNA sequence: TGCAGTGCTAGGCAATTAGCGGGAGTGGGTCGGGATGAGCAGTTCTTC. It translates to CSARQLAGVGRDEQFF.

The chain is built from TRBV24-1 and TRBJ2-1; D might be TRBD1 or TRBD2, each matching 5 bases. Germline assignment: CDR1 KGHDR and CDR2 SFDVKD. Trimming left V 2 bases short and J 7 bases short, with 17 bases between. CDR3 length equals 16 residues. In DNA, the CDR3 is TGTGCCACCAGTGATTCTAAATACCCGAGGGGAAATGAGCAGTTCTTC. This translates into CATSDSKYPRGNEQFF.

The chain has TRBV6-2 or TRBV6-3 and TRBJ2-5, with D perhaps matching TRBD2 (5 bases). There are 12 residues in the CDR3. Germline CDR1 is MNHEY and CDR2 is SVGEGT. Trimming removed 4 bases at V and 4 bases at J, with 7 bases between. CDR3 protein: CASSWETETQYF. CDR3 bases: TGTGCCAGCAGTTGGGAGACAGAGACCCAGTACTTC.

This clonotype was seen a few times. The chain uses TRBV7-2 and TRBJ2-1; TRBD2 might be the D (6 bases). This CDR3 has 13 residues. V lost 5 bases, J lost 9 bases, and 14 bases lay in between. Germline CDR1 is SGHTA and CDR2 is FQGNSA. CDR3 sequence reads: CASSPVRDFEQFF. CDR3 sequence (DNA): TGTGCCAGCAGCCCCGTGAGGGACTTTGAGCAGTTCTTC.

This clonotype was seen a handful of times. The gene calls are TRBV5-1 and TRBJ2-5, with D perhaps TRBD1 (6 bases). The CDR3 extends over 13 amino acids. Trimming pared 4 bases from V and 4 bases from J, leaving 11 bases between. Germline values: CDR1 SGHRS, CDR2 YFSETQ. CDR3 DNA: TGCGCCAGCAGCCGGGACACGCGAGAGACCCAGTACTTC. This gives the protein CASSRDTRETQYF.

This clonotype was recorded at least ten times. The chain carries TRBV27 and TRBJ2-1, with 10 bases fitting TRBD1. Per germline, CDR1 MNHEY and CDR2 SMNVEV (reference sequence). This CDR3 spans 15 amino acids. The V segment lost 6 bases and the J segment 5 bases; nucleotides outside the gene matches: 7. In nucleotides, the CDR3 is TGTGCCAGCAGGGCGGGACAGGGGAGAAACAATGAGCAGTTCTTC. It translates to CASRAGQGRNNEQFF.

There are a few counts of this clonotype. V is TRBV20-1 and J is TRBJ2-7; perhaps TRBD1 as D (5 bases). This CDR3 is built from 13 residues. Germline V gives CDR1 DFQATT, CDR2 SNEGSKA (reference sequence). The V gene lost 2 bases and the J gene lost 3 bases, with 11 bases spanning the gap. Written as DNA, the CDR3 is TGCAGTGCTAGACCAGGGATAAGCTACGAGCAGTACTTC. It yields the protein CSARPGISYEQYF.

This clonotype was observed a handful of times. This chain connects TRBV20-1 to TRBJ2-5; D call uncertain. This CDR3 has 13 amino acids. The germline CDR1 and CDR2 sequences are DFQATT and SNEGSKA (reference sequence). With 4 bases removed from V and 3 bases from J, the gap between germline ends came to 12 bases. The CDR3 loop is CSATRTAKETQYF. The CDR3 region has the DNA TGCAGTGCTACCCGGACGGCCAAAGAGACCCAGTACTTC.

This clonotype came up a few times. The chain uses TRBV20-1 and TRBJ2-1; D is perhaps TRBD1 or TRBD2 (6 bases each). CDR1 and CDR2 from the germline V gene are DFQATT and SNEGSKA (reference sequence). V was cut by 0 bases and J by 8 bases, with 14 bases left in between. This CDR3 region has 14 residues. In DNA, the CDR3 is TGCAGTGCTAGAGATATGAGGGGGGAGCATGAGCAGTTCTTC. It yields the protein CSARDMRGEHEQFF.